This T cell receptor (beta chain) was captured by sequencing in a study of T cell responses to AZD1222 COVID-19 vaccine. The protocol was immunoSEQ multiplex PCR, while the TCRdb copy is restricted to in-frame clones and leaves out a portion. Of 150,000 to 200,000 clones in the sample, around 91% were seen once. Notes on the study in general: Once two AZD1222 doses were given, Spike-specific TCR breadth and depth went up. Nearly half of spike-specific TCRs reportedly target unmutated variant regions. Donors, mostly white British, included more females; clonal diversity was possibly underestimated.

This CDR3 is 16 amino acids long. CDR1 is SGHTA, CDR2 FQGTGA, per germline. Trimming cost V 7 bases and J 8 bases, with 24 bases left between them. With respect to this clone: The antigen remains unidentified.

This sequence was found in an adult in good health. The sequenced sample was peripheral blood, obtained on day 0 of AZD1222 vaccination. This chain uses TRBV7-3 with TRBJ2-1, with D perhaps matching TRBD1 or TRBD2 (5 bases each). CDR3 sequence (DNA): TGTGCCAGCACTAGACCGGGACCCGGGCGGTTCGATGAGCAGTTCTTC. This codes for CASTRPGPGRFDEQFF.